The clone carrying this T cell receptor (beta chain) has only a few counts. Indicated time point: after trial treatment. Treatment reported: LDRT plus nivolumab, ipilimumab, low-dose cyclophosphamide and aspirin (RACIN trial). The data stem from a study of low-dose radiotherapy and immunotherapy resistance in tumors. Gene-specific TRAV and TRBV primers were used for first-strand cDNA, covering alpha and beta chains. A constant-region primer paired with the V-primer adapter amplified TCRs over approximately 20 PCR cycles. TCRdb redid the calling of the reads with MiXCR, one entry per CDR3 protein. The data show more than 90,000 distinct CDR3 sequences, around 21% seen once. Trimming stripped 4 bases from V and 11 bases from J, with 15 bases between. Looked up from germline, CDR1 is SGHRS and CDR2 is YFSETQ. The CDR3 contains 12 residues.

The chain employs TRBV5-1 and TRBJ1-1; no firm D call. The clonotype originates from a male donor with prostate cancer. The source was PBMCs, collected after low-dose radiotherapy plus immunotherapy. The CDR3: CASSLAEGSAFF. The CDR3 region has the DNA TGCGCCAGCAGCCTTGCGGAGGGATCTGCTTTCTTT.